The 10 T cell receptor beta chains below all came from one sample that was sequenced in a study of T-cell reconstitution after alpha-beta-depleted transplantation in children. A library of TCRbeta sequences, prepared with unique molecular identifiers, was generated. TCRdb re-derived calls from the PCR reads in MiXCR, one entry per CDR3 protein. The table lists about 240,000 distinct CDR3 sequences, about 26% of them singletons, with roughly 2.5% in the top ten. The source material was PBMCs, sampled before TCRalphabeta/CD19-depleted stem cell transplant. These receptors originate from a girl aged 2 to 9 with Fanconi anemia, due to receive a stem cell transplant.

The CDR3: CASSRGTNYEQYF. The CDR3 bases are TGTGCCAGCAGTCGGGGGACTAACTACGAGCAGTACTTC. This chain links TRBV27 with TRBJ2-7; 7 bases agree with TRBD2. V lost 5 bases, J lost 3 bases, and 4 bases stayed unmatched. This CDR3 spans 13 amino acids. CDR1 and CDR2 (germline): MNHEY, SMNVEV (reference sequence).

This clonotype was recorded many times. This CDR3 reads CSATSGVDNEQFF. The CDR3 DNA reads TGCAGTGCTACTAGCGGGGTCGACAATGAGCAGTTCTTC. The V gene is TRBV20-1, the J gene TRBJ2-1, with 9 bases that match TRBD2. The CDR3 runs 13 residues. Losses at the gene ends were 4 bases for V and 5 bases for J; bases not matched to a gene: 3. Germline V CDR1 and CDR2: DFQATT, SNEGSKA (reference sequence).

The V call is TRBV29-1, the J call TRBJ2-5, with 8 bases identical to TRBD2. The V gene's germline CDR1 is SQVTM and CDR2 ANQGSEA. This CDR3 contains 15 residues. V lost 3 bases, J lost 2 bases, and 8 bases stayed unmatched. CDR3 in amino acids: CSVEKGLESQETQYF. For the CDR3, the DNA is TGCAGCGTTGAGAAGGGACTAGAGTCACAAGAGACCCAGTACTTC.

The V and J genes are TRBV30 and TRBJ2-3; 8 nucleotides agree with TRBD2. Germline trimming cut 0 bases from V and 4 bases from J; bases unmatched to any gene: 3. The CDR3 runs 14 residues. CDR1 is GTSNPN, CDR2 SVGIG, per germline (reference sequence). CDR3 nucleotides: TGTGCCTGGAGTGTACAGCGGGAGCCAGATACGCAGTATTTT. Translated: CAWSVQREPDTQYF.

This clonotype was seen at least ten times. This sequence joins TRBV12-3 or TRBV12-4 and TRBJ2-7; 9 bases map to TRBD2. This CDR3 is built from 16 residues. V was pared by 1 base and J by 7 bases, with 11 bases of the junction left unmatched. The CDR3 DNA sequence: TGTGCCAGCAGTTTAGTAGCGGGAGATCGTCTAGGGGAGCAGTACTTC. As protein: CASSLVAGDRLGEQYF.

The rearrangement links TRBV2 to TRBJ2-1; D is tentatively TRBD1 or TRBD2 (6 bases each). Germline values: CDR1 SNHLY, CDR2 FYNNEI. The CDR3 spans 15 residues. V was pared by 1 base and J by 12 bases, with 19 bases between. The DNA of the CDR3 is TGTGCCAGCAGTGAAGGCGACCGGGGGCCTCCCGGGCAGTTCTTC. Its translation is CASSEGDRGPPGQFF. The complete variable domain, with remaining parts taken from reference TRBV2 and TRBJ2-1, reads EPEVTQTPSHQVTQMGQEVILRCVPISNHLYFYWYRQILGQKVEFLVSFYNNEISEKSEIFDDQFSVERPDGSNFTLKIRSTKLEDSAMYFCASSEGDRGPPGQFFGPGTRLTVL.

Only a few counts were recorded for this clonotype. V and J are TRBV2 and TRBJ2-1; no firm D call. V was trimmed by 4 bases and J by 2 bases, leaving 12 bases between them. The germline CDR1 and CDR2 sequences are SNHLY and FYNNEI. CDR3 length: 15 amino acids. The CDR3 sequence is CASSVGLTTYNEQFF. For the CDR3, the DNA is TGTGCCAGCAGTGTAGGTTTAACCACCTACAATGAGCAGTTCTTC.

CDR3 sequence reads: CASQRRGVAKNIQYF. DNA for the CDR3: TGTGCCAGCCAACGGCGAGGGGTCGCCAAAAACATTCAGTACTTC. The chain links TRBV6-1 to TRBJ2-4; D assignment may be TRBD1 or TRBD2 (5 bases each). The CDR3 covers 15 residues. V was pared by 8 bases and J by 1 base, with 15 bases between. In germline, CDR1 is MNHNS, CDR2 SASEGT.

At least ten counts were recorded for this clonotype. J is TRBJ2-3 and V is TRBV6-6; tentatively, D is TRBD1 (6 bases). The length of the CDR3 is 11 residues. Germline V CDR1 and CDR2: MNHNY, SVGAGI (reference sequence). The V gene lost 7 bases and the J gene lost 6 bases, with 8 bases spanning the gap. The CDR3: CASTDRDTQYF. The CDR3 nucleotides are TGTGCCAGCACCGACAGGGATACGCAGTATTTT.

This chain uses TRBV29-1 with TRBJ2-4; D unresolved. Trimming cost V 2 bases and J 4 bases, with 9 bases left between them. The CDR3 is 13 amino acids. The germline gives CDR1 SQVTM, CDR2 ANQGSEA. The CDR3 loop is CSVEPQDKNIQYF. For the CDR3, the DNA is TGCAGCGTTGAACCGCAGGATAAAAACATTCAGTACTTC.